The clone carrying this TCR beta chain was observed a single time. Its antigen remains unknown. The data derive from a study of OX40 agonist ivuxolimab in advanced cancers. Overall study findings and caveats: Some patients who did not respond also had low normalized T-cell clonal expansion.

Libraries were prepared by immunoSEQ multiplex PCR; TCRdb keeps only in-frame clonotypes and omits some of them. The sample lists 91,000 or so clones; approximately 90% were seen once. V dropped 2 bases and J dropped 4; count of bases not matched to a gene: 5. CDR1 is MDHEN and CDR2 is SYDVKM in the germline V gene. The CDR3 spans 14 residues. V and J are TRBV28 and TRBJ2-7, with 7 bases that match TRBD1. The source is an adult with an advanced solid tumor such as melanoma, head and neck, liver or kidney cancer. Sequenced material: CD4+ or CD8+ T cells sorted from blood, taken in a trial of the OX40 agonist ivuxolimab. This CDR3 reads CASSLLGTAYEQYF. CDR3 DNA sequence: TGTGCCAGCAGTTTACTAGGGACAGCTTACGAGCAGTACTTC.